These T cell receptor beta chains were read from a single sample in a study of blood T cell repertoires in COVID-19. Profiled with immunoSEQ multiplex PCR; TCRdb holds only in-frame clones, not every one. Among roughly 92,000 clones listed, around nine tenths were seen once. The sequenced material came from peripheral blood. The receptors were gathered from a man aged 50-60 years with acute or convalescent COVID-19. Both conserved end residues are part of each CDR3. Fields, in order: J gene, D gene, V gene, CDR3 protein, CDR3 DNA. The D gene is left open where the match is weak.

J: TRBJ1-1; D: TRBD1; V: TRBV24-1; CDR3: CATSGAGQGEAFF; DNA: TGTGCCACCAGTGGAGCAGGACAGGGGGAAGCTTTCTTT
J: TRBJ2-7; D: .; V: TRBV7-2; CDR3: CASSSRVPPYEQYF; DNA: TGTGCCAGCAGCTCGAGGGTCCCCCCTTACGAGCAGTACTTC
J: TRBJ2-2; D: TRBD2; V: TRBV2; CDR3: CASSPGGWPGELFF; DNA: TGTGCCAGCAGTCCCGGGGGGTGGCCCGGGGAGCTGTTTTTT
J: TRBJ1-1; D: TRBD1; V: TRBV19; CDR3: CASSMILTGDTEAFF; DNA: TGTGCCAGTAGTATGATCCTGACAGGGGATACTGAAGCTTTCTTT
J: TRBJ1-2; D: .; V: TRBV6-5; CDR3: CASLSTGYYGYTF; DNA: TGTGCCAGTTTATCGACAGGTTACTATGGCTACACCTTC
J: TRBJ1-1; D: TRBD1; V: TRBV29-1; CDR3: CSVADRVYTEAFF; DNA: TGCAGCGTCGCGGACAGGGTCTACACTGAAGCTTTCTTT
J: TRBJ1-1; D: .; V: TRBV5-1; CDR3: CASSLGSTEAFF; DNA: TGCGCCAGCAGCTTAGGGAGTACTGAAGCTTTCTTT
J: TRBJ2-2; D: TRBD2; V: TRBV7-2; CDR3: CASSSIVAGGRRELFF; DNA: TGTGCCAGCAGCTCCATCGTTGCCGGCGGGAGACGGGAGCTGTTTTTT
J: TRBJ2-7; D: TRBD2; V: TRBV19; CDR3: CASSPQEGGSYEQYF; DNA: TGTGCCAGTAGTCCCCAGGAGGGAGGGTCCTACGAGCAGTACTTC
J: TRBJ2-6; D: .; V: TRBV7-2; CDR3: CASSLPGRSGANVLTF; DNA: TGTGCCAGCAGCTTACCAGGGAGGTCTGGGGCCAACGTCCTGACTTTC
J: TRBJ2-7; D: TRBD1; V: TRBV5-1; CDR3: CASSPIQQGSHTSYEQYF; DNA: TGCGCCAGCAGCCCAATCCAACAGGGGTCCCACACGTCCTACGAGCAGTACTTC
J: TRBJ1-6; D: .; V: TRBV9; CDR3: CASSVDGGWSPLHF; DNA: TGTGCCAGCAGCGTAGACGGGGGGTGGTCACCCCTCCACTTT
J: TRBJ2-5; D: .; V: TRBV10-3; CDR3: CASGFKIETQYF; DNA: TGTGCCTCAGGATTCAAAATAGAGACCCAGTACTTC
J: TRBJ1-2; D: TRBD1; V: TRBV28; CDR3: CASRDRGPNYGYTF; DNA: TGTGCCAGCAGGGACAGGGGACCTAACTATGGCTACACCTTC
J: TRBJ2-1; D: TRBD2; V: TRBV9; CDR3: CASSVGGGTSAYNEQFF; DNA: TGTGCCAGCAGCGTAGGTGGTGGGACTAGCGCCTACAATGAGCAGTTCTTC
J: TRBJ2-3; D: .; V: TRBV5-1; CDR3: CASSLDSGGAADTQYF; DNA: TGCGCCAGCAGCTTGGATAGTGGAGGAGCAGCAGATACGCAGTATTTT